This T cell receptor (beta chain) derives from a study of blood T cell repertoires in COVID-19. Germline assignment: CDR1 MNHEY and CDR2 SMNVEV (reference sequence). J gave up 9 bases and V 5 bases, and 6 bases lay outside the gene matches. The CDR3 covers 12 residues. This clone was picked up a small number of times. Profiling relied on immunoSEQ multiplex PCR, and the TCRdb table lists in-frame clones only, not all of them. Seen here are almost 350,000 clones, approximately 90% observed once, and the top ten hold roughly 3.9%. The J gene is TRBJ2-7, the V gene TRBV27, with 8 bases lining up with TRBD1. The sample taken for sequencing was peripheral blood. The clonotype was recovered from a woman aged 55 to 70 with COVID-19, enrolled during active disease. The CDR3 nucleotides read TGTGCCAGCAGTATCGGACAGGGCGGGCAGTACTTC. Amino acid sequence: CASSIGQGGQYF.